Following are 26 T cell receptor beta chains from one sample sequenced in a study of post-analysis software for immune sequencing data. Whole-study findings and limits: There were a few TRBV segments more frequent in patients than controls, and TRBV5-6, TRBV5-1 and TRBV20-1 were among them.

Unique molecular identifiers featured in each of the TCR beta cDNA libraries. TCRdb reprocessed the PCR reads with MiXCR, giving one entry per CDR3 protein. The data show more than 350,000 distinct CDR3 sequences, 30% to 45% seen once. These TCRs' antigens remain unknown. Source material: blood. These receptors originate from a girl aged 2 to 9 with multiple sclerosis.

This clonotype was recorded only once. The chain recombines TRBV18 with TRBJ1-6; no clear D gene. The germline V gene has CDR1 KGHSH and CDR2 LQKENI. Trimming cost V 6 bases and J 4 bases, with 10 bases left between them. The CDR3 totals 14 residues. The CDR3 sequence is CASSRHRYNSPLHF. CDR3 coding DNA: TGTGCCAGCTCCCGACACAGATATAATTCACCCCTCCACTTT. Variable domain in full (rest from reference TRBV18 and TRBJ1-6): NAGVMQNPRHLVRRRGQEARLRCSPMKGHSHVYWYRQLPEEGLKFMVYLQKENIIDESGMPKERFSAEFPKEGPSILRIQQVVRGDSAAYFCASSRHRYNSPLHFGNGTRLTVT.

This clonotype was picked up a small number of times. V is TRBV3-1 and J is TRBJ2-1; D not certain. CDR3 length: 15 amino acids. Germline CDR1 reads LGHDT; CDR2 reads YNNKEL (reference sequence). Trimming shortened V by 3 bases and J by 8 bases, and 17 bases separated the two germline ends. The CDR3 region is CASSHPGHTPHEQFF. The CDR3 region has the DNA TGTGCCAGCAGCCATCCGGGCCATACCCCCCATGAGCAGTTCTTC.

Here the CDR3 reads CASSQSAVGGTDTQYF. For the CDR3, the DNA is TGTGCCAGCAGCCAATCGGCCGTGGGTGGCACAGATACGCAGTATTTT. The V call is TRBV3-1, the J call TRBJ2-3; D call uncertain. Germline V CDR1 and CDR2: LGHDT, YNNKEL (reference sequence). The CDR3 spans 16 residues. V lost 2 bases to trimming and J lost 1 base, with 13 bases between them.

The CDR3 coding sequence is TGCAGCGTTGATAATGGGGTAGGGGAGACCCAGTACTTC. Its protein is CSVDNGVGETQYF. The V and J genes are TRBV29-1 and TRBJ2-5; D call uncertain. The CDR3 contains 13 residues. The V gene's germline CDR1 is SQVTM and CDR2 ANQGSEA. V gave up 3 bases and J gave up 5 bases, with 13 bases separating them.

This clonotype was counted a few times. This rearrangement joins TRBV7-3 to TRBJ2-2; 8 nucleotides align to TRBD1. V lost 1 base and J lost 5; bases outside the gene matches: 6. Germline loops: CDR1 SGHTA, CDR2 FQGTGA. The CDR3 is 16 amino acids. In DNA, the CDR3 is TGTGCCAGCAGCTTAATGGGACAGGATCCAACCGGGGAGCTGTTTTTT. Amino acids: CASSLMGQDPTGELFF.

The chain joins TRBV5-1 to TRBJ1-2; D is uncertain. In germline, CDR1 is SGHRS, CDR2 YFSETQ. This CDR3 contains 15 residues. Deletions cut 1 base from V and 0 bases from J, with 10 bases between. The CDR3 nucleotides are TGCGCCAGCAGCTTGATTGGGAATACTAACTATGGCTACACCTTC. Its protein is CASSLIGNTNYGYTF.

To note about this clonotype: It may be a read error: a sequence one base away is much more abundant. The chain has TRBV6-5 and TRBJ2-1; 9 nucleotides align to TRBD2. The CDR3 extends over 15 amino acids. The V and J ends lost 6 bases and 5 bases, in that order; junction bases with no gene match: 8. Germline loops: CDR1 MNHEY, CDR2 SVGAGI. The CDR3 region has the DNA TGTGCCAGCAGATTAAGCGGGAGGCAGCACAATGAGCAGTTCTTC. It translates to CASRLSGRQHNEQFF.

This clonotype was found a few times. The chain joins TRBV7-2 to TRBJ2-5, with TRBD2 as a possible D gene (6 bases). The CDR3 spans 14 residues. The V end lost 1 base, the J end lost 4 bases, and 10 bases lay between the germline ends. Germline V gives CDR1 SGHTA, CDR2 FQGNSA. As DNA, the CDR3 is TGTGCCAGCAGCTTAGACGGGGGTGGAGAGACCCAGTACTTC. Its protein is CASSLDGGGETQYF.

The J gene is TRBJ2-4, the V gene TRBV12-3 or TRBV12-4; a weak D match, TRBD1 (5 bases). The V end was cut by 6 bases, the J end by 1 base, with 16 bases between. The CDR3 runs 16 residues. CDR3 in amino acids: CASRILDTAAKNIQYF. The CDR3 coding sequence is TGTGCCAGCAGGATTCTGGACACCGCTGCCAAAAACATTCAGTACTTC.

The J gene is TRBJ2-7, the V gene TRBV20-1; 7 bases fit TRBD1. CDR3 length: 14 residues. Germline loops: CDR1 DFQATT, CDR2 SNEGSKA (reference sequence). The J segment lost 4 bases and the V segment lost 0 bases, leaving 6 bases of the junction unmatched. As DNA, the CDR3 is TGCAGTGCTAGAGATTACAGGGGCATTTACGAGCAGTACTTC. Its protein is CSARDYRGIYEQYF.

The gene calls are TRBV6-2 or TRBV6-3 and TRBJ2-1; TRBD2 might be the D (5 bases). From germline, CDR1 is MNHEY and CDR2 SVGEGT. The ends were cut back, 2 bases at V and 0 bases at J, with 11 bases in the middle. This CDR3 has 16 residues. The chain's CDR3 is CASSYSGPSSYNEQFF. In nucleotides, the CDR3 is TGTGCCAGCAGTTACAGCGGCCCTAGCTCCTACAATGAGCAGTTCTTC.

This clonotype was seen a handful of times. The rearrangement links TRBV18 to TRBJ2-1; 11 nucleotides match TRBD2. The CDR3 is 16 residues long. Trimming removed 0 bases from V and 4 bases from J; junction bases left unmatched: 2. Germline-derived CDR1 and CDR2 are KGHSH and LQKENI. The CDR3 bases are TGTGCCAGCTCACCACCTAGCGGGGGGGTTTACAATGAGCAGTTCTTC. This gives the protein CASSPPSGGVYNEQFF. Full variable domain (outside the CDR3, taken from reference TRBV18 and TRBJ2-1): NAGVMQNPRHLVRRRGQEARLRCSPMKGHSHVYWYRQLPEEGLKFMVYLQKENIIDESGMPKERFSAEFPKEGPSILRIQQVVRGDSAAYFCASSPPSGGVYNEQFFGPGTRLTVL.

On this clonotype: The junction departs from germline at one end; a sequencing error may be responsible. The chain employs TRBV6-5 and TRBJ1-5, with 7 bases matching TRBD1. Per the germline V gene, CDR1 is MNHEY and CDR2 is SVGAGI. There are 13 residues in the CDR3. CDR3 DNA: TGTGCCAGCAAAGGGACAGTTAATCAGCCCCGGCATTTT. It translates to CASKGTVNQPRHF.

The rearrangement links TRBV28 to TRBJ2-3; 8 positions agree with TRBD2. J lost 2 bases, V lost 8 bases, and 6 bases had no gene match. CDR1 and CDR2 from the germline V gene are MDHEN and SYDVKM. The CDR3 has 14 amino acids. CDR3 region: CASDNGGDTDTQYF. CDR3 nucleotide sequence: TGTGCCAGCGATAACGGGGGGGACACAGATACGCAGTATTTT.

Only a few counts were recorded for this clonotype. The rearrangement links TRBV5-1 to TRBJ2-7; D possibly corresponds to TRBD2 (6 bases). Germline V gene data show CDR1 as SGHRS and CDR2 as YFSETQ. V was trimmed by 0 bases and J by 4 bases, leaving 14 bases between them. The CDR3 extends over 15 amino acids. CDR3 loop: CASSLGASDHYEQYF. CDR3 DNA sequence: TGCGCCAGCAGCTTGGGGGCTAGCGACCATTACGAGCAGTACTTC.

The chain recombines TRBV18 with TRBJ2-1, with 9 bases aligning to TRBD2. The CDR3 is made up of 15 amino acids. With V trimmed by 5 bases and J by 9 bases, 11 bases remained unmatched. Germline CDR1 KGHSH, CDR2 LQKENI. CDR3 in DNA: TGTGCCAGCTCAGTCGACGGGACTAGCCTCCCTGAGCAGTTCTTC. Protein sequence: CASSVDGTSLPEQFF.

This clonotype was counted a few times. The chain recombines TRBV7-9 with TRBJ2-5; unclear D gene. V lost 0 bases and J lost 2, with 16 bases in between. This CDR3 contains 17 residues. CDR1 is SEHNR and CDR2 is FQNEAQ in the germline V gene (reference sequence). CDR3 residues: CASSLADLGRRQETQYF. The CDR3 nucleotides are TGTGCCAGCAGCTTAGCGGACCTTGGCCGACGACAAGAGACCCAGTACTTC.

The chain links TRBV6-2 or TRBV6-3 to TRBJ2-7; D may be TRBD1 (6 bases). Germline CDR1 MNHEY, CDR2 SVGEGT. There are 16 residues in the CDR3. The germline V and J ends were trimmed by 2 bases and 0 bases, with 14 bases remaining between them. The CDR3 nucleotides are TGTGCCAGCAGTTACGGACAGAGAGCTAGCTCCTACGAGCAGTACTTC. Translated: CASSYGQRASSYEQYF.

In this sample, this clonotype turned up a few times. In nucleotides, the CDR3 is TGTGCCAGCAGTTTACAACGAGGGAACGAGCAGTACTTC. It yields the protein CASSLQRGNEQYF. This sequence joins TRBV28 and TRBJ2-7; TRBD2 might be the D (5 bases). Trimming cost V 2 bases and J 5 bases, with 10 bases left between them. This CDR3 spans 13 amino acids. Per the germline V gene, CDR1 is MDHEN and CDR2 is SYDVKM.

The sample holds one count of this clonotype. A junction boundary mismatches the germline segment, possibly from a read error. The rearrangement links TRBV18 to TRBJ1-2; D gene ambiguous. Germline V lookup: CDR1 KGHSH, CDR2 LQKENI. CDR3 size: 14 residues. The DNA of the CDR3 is TGTACCAGCTCACGCCCCAATCATTCCGGCGGCTACACCTTC. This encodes CTSSRPNHSGGYTF.

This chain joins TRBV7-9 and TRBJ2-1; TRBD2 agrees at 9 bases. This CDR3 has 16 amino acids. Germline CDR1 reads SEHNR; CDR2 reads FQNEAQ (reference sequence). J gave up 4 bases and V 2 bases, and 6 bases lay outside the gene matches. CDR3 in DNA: TGTGCCAGCAGCTTAACTAGCGGGCGTCCATACAATGAGCAGTTCTTC. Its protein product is CASSLTSGRPYNEQFF.

Here the CDR3 DNA reads TGTGCCAGCAGCCCGGGACCAGCAGCCTACGAGCAGTACTTC. Translation: CASSPGPAAYEQYF. V and J are TRBV5-6 and TRBJ2-7, with D possibly being TRBD1 or TRBD2 (5 bases each). The CDR3 is 14 residues long. Germline loops: CDR1 SGHDT, CDR2 YYEEEE. V lost 4 bases and J 2 bases, leaving 13 bases between the germline ends.

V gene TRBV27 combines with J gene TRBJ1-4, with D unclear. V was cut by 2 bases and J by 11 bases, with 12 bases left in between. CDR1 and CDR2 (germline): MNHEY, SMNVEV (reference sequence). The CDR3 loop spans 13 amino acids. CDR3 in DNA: TGTGCCAGCAGTTTAGAGCCAGGTCTTAAACTGTTTTTT. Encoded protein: CASSLEPGLKLFF. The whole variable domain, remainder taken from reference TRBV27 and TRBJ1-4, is EAQVTQNPRYLITVTGKKLTVTCSQNMNHEYMSWYRQDPGLGLRQIYYSMNVEVTDKGDVPEGYKVSRKEKRNFPLILESPSPNQTSLYFCASSLEPGLKLFFGSGTQLSVL.

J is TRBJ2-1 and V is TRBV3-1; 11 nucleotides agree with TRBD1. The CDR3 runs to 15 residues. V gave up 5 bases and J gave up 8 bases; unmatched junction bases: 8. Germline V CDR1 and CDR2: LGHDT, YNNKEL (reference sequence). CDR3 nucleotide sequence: TGTGCCAGCAGCGTAGGGACAGGGGGTATAGATGAGCAGTTCTTC. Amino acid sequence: CASSVGTGGIDEQFF.

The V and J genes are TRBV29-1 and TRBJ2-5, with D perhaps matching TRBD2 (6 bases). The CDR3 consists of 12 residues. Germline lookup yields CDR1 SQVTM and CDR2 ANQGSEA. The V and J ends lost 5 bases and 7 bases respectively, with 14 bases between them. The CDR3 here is CSVSTHSGTQYF. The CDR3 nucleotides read TGCAGCGTTTCGACCCATAGCGGGACCCAGTACTTC.

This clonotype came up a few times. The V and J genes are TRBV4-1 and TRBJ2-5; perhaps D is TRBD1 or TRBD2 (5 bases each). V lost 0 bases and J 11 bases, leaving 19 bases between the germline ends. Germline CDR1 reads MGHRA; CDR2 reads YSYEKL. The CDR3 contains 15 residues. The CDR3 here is CASSQEGFRAAEQYF. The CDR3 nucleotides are TGCGCCAGCAGCCAAGAGGGGTTCAGGGCAGCGGAGCAGTACTTC.